This record concerns one TCR beta chain sequence. The data were obtained in a study of control samples from healthy donors and cancer patients. CDR1 is MNHEY, CDR2 SVGAGI, per germline. CDR3 size: 14 residues. With 6 bases removed from V and 4 bases from J, the gap between germline ends came to 15 bases. Profiled with immunoSEQ multiplex PCR; TCRdb holds only in-frame clones, not every one. This table holds 63,000 or so clones, about 87% found once. The clonotype originates from a man in his fifties in good health. Sequencing input: blood. This chain uses TRBV6-5 with TRBJ1-2; possible D gene TRBD1, 5 bases. This CDR3 is CASRNGDGTYGYTF. The CDR3 nucleotides are TGTGCCAGCAGGAATGGGGACGGCACCTATGGCTACACCTTC.